One sample yielded the 23 T cell receptor beta chains listed below, sequenced in a study of kidney transplant recipient with SARS-CoV-2 infection. Each CDR3 protein is one row after TCRdb ran MiXCR on the reads. The table lists about 250,000 distinct CDR3 sequences, around 28% of them singletons. This material consisted of a blood sample, taken at baseline and between days 110 and 120 from a kidney transplant recipient. Receptors were obtained from a male patient aged 30 to 39 who had COVID-19 and was a kidney transplant recipient. Some of these T cells may belong to the graft donor.

This clonotype has ten or more counts. This chain uses TRBV12-3 or TRBV12-4 with TRBJ2-4; 7 positions match TRBD2. The better agreement between TRBJ2-1 and the DNA end casts doubt on the J call. CDR3 length: 14 amino acids. The CDR3 bases are TGTGCCAGCAGCCCGGGAGGAGGATTTTTTCGGCAGTTCTTC. Translated, it gives CASSPGGGFFRQFF.

This clonotype was counted many times. The chain carries TRBV27 and TRBJ2-1, with TRBD1 as a possible D gene (5 bases). Per germline, CDR1 MNHEY and CDR2 SMNVEV (reference sequence). The CDR3 runs to 12 residues. V lost 8 bases and J 7 bases, leaving 12 bases between the germline ends. The CDR3 region is CASSFPGNEQFF. The CDR3 DNA sequence: TGTGCCAGCTCTTTTCCAGGGAATGAGCAGTTCTTC.

This clonotype was seen repeatedly, ten times or more. The genes are TRBV7-9 and TRBJ2-7, with D unclear. CDR3 length equals 14 residues. Looked up from germline, CDR1 is SEHNR and CDR2 is FQNEAQ (reference sequence). V was cut by 4 bases and J by 7 bases, with 17 bases left in between. The CDR3 here is CASSSTQGLGEQYF. CDR3 sequence (DNA): TGTGCCAGCAGCTCCACCCAAGGGTTGGGGGAGCAGTACTTC. Complete variable domain (other parts from reference TRBV7-9 and TRBJ2-7): DTGVSQNPRHKITKRGQNVTFRCDPISEHNRLYWYRQTLGQGPEFLTYFQNEAQLEKSRLLSDRFSAERPKGSFSTLEIQRTEQGDSAMYLCASSSTQGLGEQYFGPGTRLTVT.

This clonotype was observed a handful of times. V is TRBV18 and J is TRBJ1-1; 8 bases match TRBD1. CDR1 and CDR2 from the germline V gene are KGHSH and LQKENI. Trimming removed 3 bases from V and 8 bases from J; junction bases left unmatched: 2. This CDR3 is 12 amino acids long. CDR3 sequence: CASSPRTGEAFF. The CDR3 nucleotides are TGTGCCAGCTCACCCCGGACAGGGGAAGCTTTCTTT.

This clonotype was observed many times. The chain recombines TRBV20-1 with TRBJ2-1; either TRBD1 or TRBD2 may fit D (5 bases each). The germline V and J ends were trimmed by 5 bases and 4 bases, with 24 bases remaining between them. The CDR3 loop spans 17 amino acids. Germline-derived CDR1 and CDR2 are DFQATT and SNEGSKA (reference sequence). The CDR3 sequence is CSARAPGTEYQYNEQFF. In DNA form, the CDR3 reads TGCAGTGCTCGCGCCCCCGGGACGGAGTACCAGTACAATGAGCAGTTCTTC.

This clonotype has ten or more counts. Sequence at one end of the junction differs from germline and may be a read error. V is TRBV28 and J is TRBJ1-5; the D gene is possibly TRBD1 (6 bases). The germline gives CDR1 MDHEN, CDR2 SYDVKM. The CDR3 length is 15 residues. DNA for the CDR3: TGTGCCATCCGAACCTACAGGGAGACGAATCAACCCCAGCATTTT. Amino acid sequence: CAIRTYRETNQPQHF. The complete variable domain, with remaining parts taken from reference TRBV28 and TRBJ1-5, reads DVKVTQSSRYLVKRTGEKVFLECVQDMDHENMFWYRQDPGLGLRLIYFSYDVKMKEKGDIPEGYSVSREKKERFSLILESASTNQTSMYLCAIRTYRETNQPQHFGDGTRLSIL.

This clonotype was seen repeatedly, ten times or more. V gene TRBV19 combines with J gene TRBJ1-2; D is perhaps TRBD1 (5 bases). V was trimmed by 6 bases and J by 7 bases, leaving 18 bases between them. Germline values: CDR1 LNHDA, CDR2 SQIVND (reference sequence). CDR3 length: 14 residues. CDR3 residues: CASSDLYRYAGYTF. In DNA, the CDR3 is TGTGCCAGTAGCGATCTATACAGGTACGCTGGCTACACCTTC.

A few counts support this clonotype. The chain combines TRBV27 with TRBJ2-2; no definite D call. There are 17 residues in the CDR3. V shed 7 bases and J shed 1 base, with 19 bases lying between them. Germline CDR1 MNHEY, CDR2 SMNVEV (reference sequence). CDR3 DNA sequence: TGTGCCAGCAATTTCCTCGCTAGGACGAGGAACACCGGGGAGCTGTTTTTT. Translated, it gives CASNFLARTRNTGELFF.

At least ten counts were recorded for this clonotype. The chain employs TRBV6-2 or TRBV6-3 and TRBJ1-2; D is unclear. Germline V gene lookup returns CDR1 MNHEY and CDR2 SVGEGT. The CDR3 is made up of 13 amino acids. V was cut by 2 bases and J by 8 bases, with 12 bases left in between. CDR3 region: CASSYEGIEGYTF. CDR3 bases: TGTGCCAGCAGTTACGAAGGGATCGAAGGCTACACCTTC.

Ten or more counts support this clonotype. This chain joins TRBV3-1 and TRBJ1-1; D ambiguous. Trimming removed 5 bases at V and 4 bases at J, with 23 bases between. The CDR3 totals 17 residues. Per the germline V gene, CDR1 is LGHDT and CDR2 is YNNKEL (reference sequence). The CDR3 is CASSSQHPISIRTEAFF. DNA of the CDR3: TGTGCCAGCAGCAGCCAACATCCCATTTCAATTCGCACTGAAGCTTTCTTT.

This clonotype was found a few times. J is TRBJ2-3 and V is TRBV5-4; 11 bases line up with TRBD2. CDR3 length: 16 residues. J lost 2 bases, V lost 4 bases, and 6 bases had no gene match. Germline lookup yields CDR1 SGHNT and CDR2 YYREEE (reference sequence). CDR3 in amino acids: CASSRGTSGATDTQYF. CDR3 coding DNA: TGTGCCAGCAGCCGCGGGACTAGCGGAGCCACAGATACGCAGTATTTT.

A single count supports this clonotype. This sequence may be a read error, since a much larger clone differs from it by one base. The chain combines TRBV20-1 with TRBJ2-7, with 8 bases lining up with TRBD2. This CDR3 spans 14 amino acids. Germline assignment: CDR1 DFQATT and CDR2 SNEGSKA (reference sequence). This CDR3 is CSAETRGRSYERYF. CDR3 sequence (DNA): TGCAGTGCTGAGACTCGCGGGAGGTCGTACGAGCGGTACTTC.

The V and J genes are TRBV10-2 and TRBJ2-7; D is ambiguous. TRBJ1-2 matches the DNA end more closely, so the J call is doubtful. The germline V gene has CDR1 WSHSY and CDR2 SAAADI. The CDR3 is 17 residues long. The CDR3 here is CASSAFTTSRRTYGYTF. The CDR3 DNA follows: TGCGCCAGCAGTGCTTTTACCACTTCTAGAAGGACCTATGGCTACACCTTC.

Note on this clonotype: Given a much more abundant clone one base away, this may be a read error. Since no conserved phenylalanine or tryptophan closes the CDR3, a read error is the likely cause. V and J are TRBV6-8 and TRBJ2-4; tentatively, D is TRBD1 (6 bases). V lost 6 bases to trimming and J lost 7 bases, with 19 bases between them. The CDR3 is made up of 15 amino acids. Germline CDR1 reads MNHGY; CDR2 reads SAAAGT. CDR3 bases: TGTGCCAGCAGCCTAAACAGGGATCCGTCGAACATTCAGTACCTC. Protein product: CASSLNRDPSNIQYL.

This clonotype has ten or more counts. The rearrangement links TRBV5-4 to TRBJ1-5; D ambiguous. CDR1 and CDR2 (germline): SGHNT, YYREEE (reference sequence). The CDR3 is made up of 14 amino acids. The V end lost 5 bases, the J end lost 3 bases, and 12 bases lay between the germline ends. The CDR3 spells CASSTEGVNQPQHF. Written as DNA, the CDR3 is TGTGCCAGCAGTACGGAGGGTGTCAATCAGCCCCAGCATTTT. Drawing the rest from reference TRBV5-4 and TRBJ1-5, the complete variable domain is ETGVTQSPTHLIKTRGQQVTLRCSSQSGHNTVSWYQQALGQGPQFIFQYYREEENGRGNFPPRFSGLQFPNYSSELNVNALELDDSALYLCASSTEGVNQPQHFGDGTRLSIL.

Note on this clonotype: A much larger clone sits a single nucleotide away, making a read error possible. The gene calls are TRBV20-1 and TRBJ1-2, with 7 positions matching TRBD1. V lost 3 bases to trimming and J lost 7 bases; unmatched junction nucleotides: 14. The CDR3 totals 15 residues. Germline-derived CDR1 and CDR2 are DFQATT and SNEGSKA (reference sequence). CDR3 coding DNA: TGCAGTGCTAGCAGACAGGGCGGAGCGAGCTGTGGCTACACCTTC. Amino acid sequence: CSASRQGGASCGYTF.

This clonotype was observed many times. The gene calls are TRBV27 and TRBJ2-2; TRBD2 aligns across 8 bases. CDR1 is MNHEY and CDR2 is SMNVEV in the germline V gene (reference sequence). V gave up 3 bases and J gave up 4 bases; unmatched junction bases: 1. This CDR3 spans 14 amino acids. The CDR3 protein is CASSFRGGTGELFF. The CDR3 DNA reads as TGTGCCAGCAGTTTCCGGGGGGGCACCGGGGAGCTGTTTTTT.

This clonotype was seen more than once but under ten times. This chain joins TRBV5-1 and TRBJ1-2; D unresolved. CDR3 length: 16 amino acids. Trimming left V 7 bases short and J 4 bases short, with 23 bases between. Germline assignment: CDR1 SGHRS and CDR2 YFSETQ. The CDR3 DNA is TGCGCCAGCGAGTGTCAATCGGTTCGAAAGACCTATGGCTACACCTTC. This sequence encodes CASECQSVRKTYGYTF.

This clonotype was seen once. This may come from a read error, since a much larger clone is one base off. The J gene is TRBJ1-2, the V gene TRBV3-1, with D unresolved. This CDR3 has 14 residues. CDR1 LGHDT and CDR2 YNNKEL come from the germline V gene (reference sequence). CDR3 in amino acids: CASSQEMSFYGHTF. CDR3 in DNA: TGTGCCAGCAGCCAAGAAATGTCGTTCTATGGCCACACCTTC. Looking up the rest from reference TRBV3-1 and TRBJ1-2 gives the full variable domain: DTAVSQTPKYLVTQMGNDKSIKCEQNLGHDTMYWYKQDSKKFLKIMFSYNNKELIINETVPNRFSPKSPDKAHLNLHINSLELGDSAVYFCASSQEMSFYGHTFGSGTRLTVV.

To note about this clonotype: A clone one base away is much larger, so this may be a read error. This chain uses TRBV7-9 with TRBJ2-6, with TRBD1 as a possible D gene (5 bases). The CDR3 spans 16 residues. Germline V gives CDR1 SEHNR, CDR2 FQNEAQ (reference sequence). Trimming pared 8 bases from V and 0 bases from J, leaving 14 bases between. CDR3: CASAWGDSSGANVLTF. The CDR3 bases are TGTGCCAGCGCATGGGGCGATAGCTCTGGGGCCAACGTCCTGACTTTC.

Notes on this clonotype: A single base separates this from a much larger clone, so it may be a read error. The chain is built from TRBV15 and TRBJ1-2; unclear D gene. Germline lookup yields CDR1 LNHNV and CDR2 YYDKDF (reference sequence). The CDR3 is made up of 17 amino acids. The V end lost 5 bases, the J end lost 4 bases, and 23 bases lay between the germline ends. The chain's CDR3 is CATSSRSRRGKTYGYTF. DNA of the CDR3: TGTGCCACCAGCTCGCGCTCAAGGCGTGGAAAGACCTATGGCTACACCTTC.

The J gene is TRBJ2-1, the V gene TRBV6-5; D not resolved. Trimming stripped 0 bases from V and 7 bases from J, with 13 bases between. There are 15 residues in the CDR3. Germline-derived CDR1 and CDR2 are MNHEY and SVGAGI. The CDR3 here is CASSYSTNLPNEQFF. The DNA of the CDR3 is TGTGCCAGCAGTTACTCGACAAACCTTCCAAATGAGCAGTTCTTC.

This clonotype was seen ten or more times. This chain joins TRBV12-2 and TRBJ1-2; the table names TRBD1, a call not compared with the DNA. TRBV12-2 is tagged as a pseudogene. This CDR3 is built from 18 residues. CDR3 residues: CASRPEGTGGLPNYGYTF. CDR3 coding DNA: TGTGCAAGTCGCCCAGAAGGCACAGGGGGCTTACCTAACTATGGCTACACCTTC.